A single sample is the source of the 6 T cell receptor beta chains below, sequenced in a study of blood T cells in healthy people across ages. A second PCR of 7 to 11 cycles used a sample-barcoded 5' primer and a J-beta primer mix. TCRdb reprocessed the 5' RACE reads via MiXCR and lists one record per CDR3 protein. Here the sample spans 1.4 million or so distinct CDR3 sequences, roughly two fifths being singletons. Sequencing used blood. All receptors come from a woman in her late teens or twenties in good health.

This clonotype was found a few times. The V gene is TRBV9, the J gene TRBJ2-7, with D possibly being TRBD1 or TRBD2 (5 bases each). Gene TRBJ2-5 matches the end of the DNA better, so the J call may be wrong. CDR3 length equals 14 residues. Germline V gene lookup returns CDR1 SGDLS and CDR2 YYNGEE. The DNA of the CDR3 is TGTGCCAGCAGCCCCTGTAGGGACGAAGAGACCCAGTACTTC. Protein sequence: CASSPCRDEETQYF.

This sequence joins TRBV5-1 and TRBJ1-1; D ambiguous. Germline CDR1 is SGHRS and CDR2 is YFSETQ. Trimming pared 0 bases from V and 0 bases from J, leaving 18 bases between. The length of the CDR3 is 18 residues. In DNA form, the CDR3 reads TGCGCCAGCAGCTTGGCCCTAGGCACCCGACGGATGAACACTGAAGCTTTCTTT. It is translated as CASSLALGTRRMNTEAFF.

The rearrangement links TRBV4-1 to TRBJ2-2; TRBD2 matches 8 bases. CDR3 length: 15 residues. The V and J ends lost 5 bases and 4 bases, in that order; junction bases with no gene match: 6. Looked up from germline, CDR1 is MGHRA and CDR2 is YSYEKL. CDR3 residues: CASSIQRGITGELFF. The CDR3 coding sequence is TGCGCCAGCAGCATCCAGCGGGGGATCACCGGGGAGCTGTTTTTT.

This clonotype showed up just once. The chain uses TRBV4-3 and TRBJ2-7; 7 bases line up with TRBD1. V lost 4 bases and J lost 7; bases outside the gene matches: 13. CDR3 length equals 15 residues. Germline-derived CDR1 and CDR2 are LGHNA and YSLEER. CDR3 sequence reads: CASSRDREEYNEQYF. The CDR3 DNA reads as TGCGCCAGCAGCCGGGACAGAGAAGAGTACAATGAGCAGTACTTC.

This clonotype was observed a few times. The genes are TRBV7-2 and TRBJ1-2; D gene unclear. The ends were cut back, 1 base at V and 4 bases at J, with 10 bases in the middle. There are 14 residues in the CDR3. Germline CDR1 and CDR2: SGHTA and FQGNSA. CDR3 in DNA: TGTGCCAGCAGCTTAGGCCCGGGAACCTATGGCTACACCTTC. Translated: CASSLGPGTYGYTF.

This clonotype was counted only a few times. This chain links TRBV7-2 with TRBJ1-6; no reliable D call. Per germline, CDR1 SGHTA and CDR2 FQGNSA. V lost 3 bases and J 13 bases, leaving 19 bases between the germline ends. The CDR3 consists of 15 residues. CDR3 amino acids: CASSFPVVPLGPLHF. The CDR3 DNA reads TGTGCCAGCAGCTTCCCCGTCGTCCCTTTGGGGCCCCTCCACTTT.